This T cell receptor (beta chain) was sequenced during a study of shared clonotypes between healthy human individuals. Unmatched junction bases numbered 9, after V lost 2 bases and J lost 12 bases. Germline V CDR1 and CDR2: SGHAT, FQNNGV. This CDR3 region has 13 residues. Original methodology: ImmunoSEQ output lacked quality scores and full-length reads, limiting matched filtering. Profiling relied on immunoSEQ multiplex PCR, and the TCRdb table lists in-frame clones only, not all of them. D and trimming were read from the DNA, whereas the V and J calls and clone size are those reported in that table. The table has about 960,000 clones, 76% seen once. General study findings and limits: The rarefaction results pointed to incomplete sorted-subset sequencing despite large depth. Generally, naive subsets came out with larger estimated richness than memory subsets.

In regard to this clone: Its antigen remains unidentified.

The chain links TRBV11-2 to TRBJ1-2; TRBD1 matches at 7 bases. The sequence came from a man younger than 35 in good health. Material: memory CD4+ T cells sorted from blood. Subset noted: CD45RA-negative fraction. The CDR3 DNA sequence: TGTGCCAGCAGCTTATATTACTCGACAGGGAACACCTTC. Translating gives CASSLYYSTGNTF.